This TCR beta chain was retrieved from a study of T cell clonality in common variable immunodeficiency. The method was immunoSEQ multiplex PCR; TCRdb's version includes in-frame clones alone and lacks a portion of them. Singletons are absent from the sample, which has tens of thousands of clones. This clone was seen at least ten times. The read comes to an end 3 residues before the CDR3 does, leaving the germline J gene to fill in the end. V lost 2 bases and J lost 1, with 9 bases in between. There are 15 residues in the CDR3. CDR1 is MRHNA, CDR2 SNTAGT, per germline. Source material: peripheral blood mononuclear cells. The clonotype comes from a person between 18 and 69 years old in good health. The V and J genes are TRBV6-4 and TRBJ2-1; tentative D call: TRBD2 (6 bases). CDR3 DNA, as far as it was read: TGTGCCAGCAGTGACAGGGCGGGATCCTACAATGAG. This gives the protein CASSDRAGSYNE. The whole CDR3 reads CASSDRAGSYNEQFF.